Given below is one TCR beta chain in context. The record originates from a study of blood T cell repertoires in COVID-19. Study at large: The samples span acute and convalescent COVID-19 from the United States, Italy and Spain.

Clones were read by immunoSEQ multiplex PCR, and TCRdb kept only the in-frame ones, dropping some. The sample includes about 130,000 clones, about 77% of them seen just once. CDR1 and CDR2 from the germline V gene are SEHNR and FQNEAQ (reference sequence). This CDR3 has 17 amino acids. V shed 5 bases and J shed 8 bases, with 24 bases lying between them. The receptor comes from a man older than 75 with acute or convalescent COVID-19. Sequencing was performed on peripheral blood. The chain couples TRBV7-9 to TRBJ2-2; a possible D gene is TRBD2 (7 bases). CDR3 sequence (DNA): TGTGCCAGCAGCCCCCCTGGCGGGGGCCCTCGTATGGGGGAGCTGTTTTTT. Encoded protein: CASSPPGGGPRMGELFF. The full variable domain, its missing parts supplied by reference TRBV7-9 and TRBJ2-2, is DTGVSQNPRHKITKRGQNVTFRCDPISEHNRLYWYRQTLGQGPEFLTYFQNEAQLEKSRLLSDRFSAERPKGSFSTLEIQRTEQGDSAMYLCASSPPGGGPRMGELFFGEGSRLTVL.